Given below is one T cell receptor (beta chain) in context. The antigen remains unidentified. Total RNA extracted from each sample amounted to at least 5 micrograms. A second about 7 to 11 cycle PCR used barcoded and J-beta primers. The authors tagged each cDNA molecule using a template-switch adaptor with 12 random nucleotides. TCRdb reprocessed the 5' RACE reads with MiXCR, giving one entry per CDR3 protein. Of some 1.6 million distinct CDR3 sequences in the sample, about 32% were seen once. This record belongs to a study of blood T cells in healthy people across ages. Points from the study as a whole: The fall in TCR beta diversity per million T cells was roughly linear with age. Diversity figures derived from one million T cells were judged to underestimate the true value.

Between the trimmed V and J ends, which lost 4 bases and 4 bases, there was a span of 14 bases. Germline values: CDR1 DFQATT, CDR2 SNEGSKA (reference sequence). CDR3 length: 14 amino acids. Sequenced material: blood. This sequence was found in a woman in her 30s in good health. The gene calls are TRBV20-1 and TRBJ2-1; D is unresolved. For the CDR3, the DNA is TGCAGTGCTACAAGTCAAGTGGCATACAATGAGCAGTTCTTC. Translating it yields CSATSQVAYNEQFF.